The 9 T cell receptor beta chains presented below share a single source sample, sequenced in a study of cytomegalovirus exposure and HLA in healthy donors. This PCR relied on a set of 60 Vbeta primers and 13 Jbeta primers. Repertoires were generated with immunoSEQ multiplex PCR, while TCRdb's copy carries only in-frame clones and drops some. Counted here are about 160,000 clones, about 80% occurring once; the ten biggest clones make up 0.95% to 1.5%. The sequencing sample was made of PBMCs. The receptors stem from a woman aged 50 to 60 in good health and CMV-seronegative.

The CDR3: CASGQGTYEQYF. The CDR3 bases are TGTGCCAGCGGACAGGGAACCTACGAGCAGTACTTC. The V call is TRBV10-3, the J call TRBJ2-7; 8 bases align to TRBD1. Germline V gene data show CDR1 as ENHRY and CDR2 as SYGVKD. V lost 10 bases to trimming and J lost 2 bases; unmatched junction nucleotides: 4. The CDR3 is 12 residues long.

The rearrangement uses TRBV7-2 and TRBJ2-1; TRBD2 aligns across 9 bases. Germline V lookup: CDR1 SGHTA, CDR2 FQGNSA. The V and J ends lost 1 base and 6 bases, in that order; junction bases with no gene match: 4. There are 15 residues in the CDR3. The CDR3 loop reads CASSLVGLASNEQFF. In DNA, the CDR3 is TGTGCCAGCAGCTTAGTGGGACTAGCTTCCAATGAGCAGTTCTTC.

This rearrangement joins TRBV6-5 to TRBJ1-2, with 7 bases aligning to TRBD1. After removal of 7 bases from V and 4 bases from J, the junction contained 3 bases not matched to a gene. CDR3 size: 12 residues. Germline CDR1 and CDR2: MNHEY and SVGAGI. The CDR3 DNA is TGTGCCAGCAAGAGGACAGGCTATGGCTACACCTTC. It is translated as CASKRTGYGYTF.

The chain links TRBV6-1 to TRBJ2-5, with 7 nucleotides matching TRBD1. After removal of 4 bases from V and 4 bases from J, the junction contained 3 bases not matched to a gene. The CDR3 spans 13 residues. In germline, CDR1 is MNHNS, CDR2 SASEGT. The DNA for the CDR3 is TGTGCCAGCAGTGGGGACAGTGGAGAGACCCAGTACTTC. Amino acid sequence: CASSGDSGETQYF.

The rearrangement joins TRBV30 to TRBJ1-5; perhaps TRBD1 as D (6 bases). Germline V gene lookup returns CDR1 GTSNPN and CDR2 SVGIG (reference sequence). There are 13 residues in the CDR3. Trimming pared 4 bases from V and 0 bases from J, leaving 7 bases between. The CDR3 here is CAWTRGSNQPQHF. As DNA, the CDR3 is TGTGCCTGGACCAGGGGTAGCAATCAGCCCCAGCATTTT. Supplemented by reference TRBV30 and TRBJ1-5, the full variable domain reads SQTIHQWPATLVQPVGSPLSLECTVEGTSNPNLYWYRQAAGRGLQLLFYSVGIGQISSEVPQNLSASRPQDRQFILSSKKLLLSDSGFYLCAWTRGSNQPQHFGDGTRLSIL.

This chain connects TRBV4-1 to TRBJ1-2, with unresolved D. Between the trimmed V and J ends, which lost 1 base and 3 bases, there was a span of 15 bases. The CDR3 runs 16 residues. The germline V gene encodes CDR1 MGHRA and CDR2 YSYEKL. CDR3 sequence: CASSQGGMGKDYGYTF. The CDR3 DNA reads as TGCGCCAGCAGCCAAGGAGGGATGGGCAAGGACTATGGCTACACCTTC.

This sequence joins TRBV30 and TRBJ1-2; possible D gene TRBD1, 5 bases. Germline V gene data show CDR1 as GTSNPN and CDR2 as SVGIG (reference sequence). V was shortened by 1 base and J by 4 bases, with 16 bases between the two germline ends. The CDR3 runs to 15 residues. The CDR3 region is CAWSEAGPAIYGYTF. CDR3 in DNA: TGTGCCTGGAGTGAGGCGGGACCAGCTATCTATGGCTACACCTTC.

In this sample, this clone turned up once. The V call is TRBV7-2, the J call TRBJ2-7; 9 nucleotides agree with TRBD1. The CDR3 loop spans 15 amino acids. Germline values: CDR1 SGHTA, CDR2 FQGNSA. The V and J ends lost 10 bases and 3 bases, in that order; junction bases with no gene match: 13. The CDR3 DNA is TGTGCCACATCGCCTCGGACAGGGGTCGTCTACGAGCAGTACTTC. Its protein product is CATSPRTGVVYEQYF. Full variable domain (remainder filled in from reference TRBV7-2 and TRBJ2-7): GAGVSQSPSNKVTEKGKDVELRCDPISGHTALYWYRQSLGQGLEFLIYFQGNSAPDKSGLPSDRFSAERTGGSVSTLTIQRTQQEDSAVYLCATSPRTGVVYEQYFGPGTRLTVT.

This chain connects TRBV18 to TRBJ1-1; D remains ambiguous. V was pared by 4 bases and J by 4 bases, with 25 bases between. Germline V lookup: CDR1 KGHSH, CDR2 LQKENI. This CDR3 comprises 18 residues. The CDR3 DNA is TGTGCCAGCTCACGACTCAACGTAGGCCTCGAGGGTGGCACTGAAGCTTTCTTT. It encodes CASSRLNVGLEGGTEAFF.